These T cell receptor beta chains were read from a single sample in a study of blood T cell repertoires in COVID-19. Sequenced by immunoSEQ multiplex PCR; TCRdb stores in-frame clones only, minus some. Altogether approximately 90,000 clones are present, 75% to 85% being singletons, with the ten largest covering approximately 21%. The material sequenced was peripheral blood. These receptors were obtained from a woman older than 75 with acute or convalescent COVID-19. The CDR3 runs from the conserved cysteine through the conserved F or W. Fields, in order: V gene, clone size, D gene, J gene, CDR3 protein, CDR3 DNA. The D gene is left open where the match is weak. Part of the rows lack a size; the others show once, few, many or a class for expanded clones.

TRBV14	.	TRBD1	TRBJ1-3	CASSPGWVTGGRIPGNTIYF	TGTGCCAGCAGCCCAGGATGGGTCACAGGGGGCCGCATCCCTGGAAACACCATATATTTT
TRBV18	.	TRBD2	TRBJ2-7	CASSLGRGSEQYF	TGTGCCAGCTCACTCGGCCGCGGGAGCGAGCAGTACTTC
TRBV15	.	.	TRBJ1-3	CATSRDRGGSTGNTIYF	TGTGCCACCAGCAGAGATCGCGGGGGGAGTACTGGAAACACCATATATTTT
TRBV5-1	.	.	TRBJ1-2	CASQLQPDSNYGYTF	TGCGCCAGCCAATTGCAGCCTGACTCTAACTATGGCTACACCTTC
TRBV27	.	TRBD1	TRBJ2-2	CASSTRQGRTGELFF	TGTGCCAGCAGTACCCGACAGGGAAGGACCGGGGAGCTGTTTTTT
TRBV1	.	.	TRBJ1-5	CTSSQVPDRGDMNSNQPQHF	TGCACCAGCAGCCAAGTTCCGGACAGGGGCGATATGAATAGCAATCAGCCCCAGCATTTT
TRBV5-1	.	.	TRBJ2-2	CASSSAQGNTGELFF	TGCGCCAGCAGCTCGGCACAGGGGAACACCGGGGAGCTGTTTTTT
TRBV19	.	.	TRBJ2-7	CASSSSYGLTLYEQYF	TGTGCCAGTAGTTCCTCCTACGGACTAACTCTCTACGAGCAGTACTTC
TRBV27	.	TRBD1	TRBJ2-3	CASSLGTGNAITDTQYF	TGTGCCAGCAGTTTAGGGACAGGGAACGCCATCACAGATACGCAGTATTTT
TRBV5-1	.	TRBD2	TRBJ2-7	CASSSGSGSFEQYF	TGCGCCAGCAGCTCCGGTAGCGGGAGTTTCGAGCAGTACTTC
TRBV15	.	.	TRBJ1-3	CATSRDGLNSGNTIYF	TGTGCCACCAGCAGAGACGGACTAAACTCTGGAAACACCATATATTTT
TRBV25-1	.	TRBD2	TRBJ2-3	CASTLAASTDTQYF	TGTGCCAGCACCCTAGCGGCGAGCACAGATACGCAGTATTTT
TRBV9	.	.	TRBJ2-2	CASSVDIVGELFF	TGTGCCAGCAGCGTAGATATCGTCGGGGAGCTGTTTTTT
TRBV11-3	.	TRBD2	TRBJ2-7	CASSIIAGGPQYF	TGTGCCAGCAGCATTATAGCGGGAGGTCCGCAGTACTTC
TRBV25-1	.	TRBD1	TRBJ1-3	CATSGTGDGNTIYF	TGTGCCACCAGCGGGACAGGGGATGGAAACACCATATATTTT
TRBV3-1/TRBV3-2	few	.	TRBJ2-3	CASSQAGGTDTQYF	TGTGCCAGCAGCCAAGCGGGGGGCACAGATACGCAGTATTTT
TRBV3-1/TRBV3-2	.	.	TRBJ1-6	CASSQGQQYSPLHF	TGTGCCAGCAGCCAAGGACAGCAATATTCACCCCTCCACTTT
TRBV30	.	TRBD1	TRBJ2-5	CAWSVQGAWETQYF	TGTGCCTGGAGTGTACAGGGGGCATGGGAGACCCAGTACTTC
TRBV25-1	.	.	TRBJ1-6	CASSEFRGLNSPLHF	TGTGCCAGCAGTGAATTTCGGGGACTTAATTCACCCCTCCACTTT
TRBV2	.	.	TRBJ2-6	CASSDDRSSGANVLTF	TGTGCCAGCAGTGATGACAGGTCCTCTGGGGCCAACGTCCTGACTTTC
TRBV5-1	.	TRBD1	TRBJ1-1	CASSAADRGRTEAFF	TGCGCCAGCAGCGCAGCGGACAGGGGGCGAACTGAAGCTTTCTTT
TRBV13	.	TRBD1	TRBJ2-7	CASSFQGAYEQYF	TGTGCCAGCAGCTTTCAGGGGGCCTACGAGCAGTACTTC